These 7 T cell receptor beta chains share one sample of origin, sequenced in a study of metastatic and nonmetastatic thyroid tumors. Ahead of thyroid surgery, no patient had received treatment of any kind. Using MiXCR, TCRdb reanalyzed the PCR reads. Of 31,000 or so clones in the sample, roughly 29% were seen once. The sample consisted of blood. All receptors come from a female donor with papillary thyroid cancer or a benign thyroid nodule (not recorded which). Some clones in this sample may be carry-over from other donors' samples.

The rearrangement links TRBV11-3 to TRBJ2-3; 7 bases map to TRBD2. V shed 1 base, J shed 0 bases, and the junction held 1 base outside the gene matches. Germline V gene data show CDR1 as SGHNT and CDR2 as YENEEA. This CDR3 has 15 amino acids. In DNA form, the CDR3 reads TGTGCCAGCAGCTTAGCTAGCGGAAGCACAGATACGCAGTATTTT. It translates to CASSLASGSTDTQYF.

Only a few counts were recorded for this clone. As DNA, the CDR3 is TGTGCCAGCAGCCGAAATCACAGGGACGAGACCCAGTACTTC. It is translated as CASSRNHRDETQYF. The chain is built from TRBV6-1 and TRBJ2-5, with D possibly being TRBD1 (6 bases). There are 14 residues in the CDR3. From germline, CDR1 is MNHNS and CDR2 SASEGT. V was pared by 6 bases and J by 5 bases, with 16 bases between.

This clone was counted at least ten times. The gene calls are TRBV30 and TRBJ1-3, with no clear D. V dropped 0 bases and J dropped 5 bases, with 8 bases sitting between them. The germline V gene encodes CDR1 GTSNPN and CDR2 SVGIG (reference sequence). The CDR3 covers 13 residues. This CDR3 is CAWSVQTRNTIYF. In DNA form, the CDR3 reads TGTGCCTGGAGTGTACAAACCAGAAACACCATATATTTT.

This clone has more than one count but fewer than ten. The chain has TRBV29-1 and TRBJ2-7; 7 positions match TRBD1. V trimming: 7 bases; J trimming: 2 bases; junction bases outside the gene matches: 5. CDR1 and CDR2 from the germline V gene are SQVTM and ANQGSEA. This CDR3 contains 12 residues. The CDR3 nucleotides are TGCAGCGCCCGACAGGGACCCTACGAGCAGTACTTC. Its translation is CSARQGPYEQYF.

V usage is TRBV5-1 and J usage is TRBJ2-7; 8 nucleotides agree with TRBD1. Germline CDR1 and CDR2: SGHRS and YFSETQ. This CDR3 contains 15 residues. The V gene end was trimmed by 2 bases and the J gene end by 4 bases; junction bases not matched to a gene: 8. This CDR3 is CASSLRTGTGYEQYF. CDR3 bases: TGCGCCAGCAGCTTACGGACAGGGACCGGGTACGAGCAGTACTTC.

The chain has TRBV5-1 and TRBJ2-1, with 9 bases identical to TRBD2. Germline assignment: CDR1 SGHRS and CDR2 YFSETQ. This CDR3 contains 15 residues. Trimming at V came to 4 bases and at J to 5 bases, leaving 7 bases not matched to a gene. Written as DNA, the CDR3 is TGCGCCAGCAGCACAAGCGGGAGGCACAACAATGAGCAGTTCTTC. This gives the protein CASSTSGRHNNEQFF.

This clone counts as medium-sized (0.01 to 0.1%). This chain connects TRBV5-1 to TRBJ2-2, with 7 bases matching TRBD1. Germline CDR1 is SGHRS and CDR2 is YFSETQ. V lost 2 bases to trimming and J lost 9 bases; unmatched junction nucleotides: 4. This CDR3 is built from 13 residues. CDR3 in DNA: TGCGCCAGCAGCTTAGGGACAGTGAGGGAGCTGTTTTTT. Amino acids: CASSLGTVRELFF.